A single sample gave rise to the 28 T cell receptor beta chains below, sequenced in a study of T cell clones after liver transplantation. Sequencing used immunoSEQ multiplex PCR; TCRdb keeps in-frame clones, though not all of them. The data show some 23,000 clones, around two thirds seen once. The sample here was CD4+ T cells from blood, taken before liver transplant. These TCRs come from a human donor who received a liver transplant.

CDR3 sequence: CASSLGASGSYEQYV. CDR3 DNA: TGTGCCAGCAGTTTAGGGGCTAGCGGGAGTTACGAGCAGTACGTC. V gene TRBV28 combines with J gene TRBJ2-7; TRBD2 matches at 10 bases. CDR1 MDHEN and CDR2 SYDVKM come from the germline V gene. The V and J ends lost 2 bases and 4 bases, in that order; junction bases with no gene match: 5. The CDR3 runs to 15 residues.

The V and J genes are TRBV7-9 and TRBJ1-1, with D maybe TRBD1 (6 bases). Germline lookup yields CDR1 SEHNR and CDR2 FQNEAQ (reference sequence). The CDR3 runs 16 residues. V lost 7 bases, J lost 1 base, and 19 bases lay in between. DNA of the CDR3: TGTGCCAGCACCAGGGGACGGGCAGAAAAGAACACTGAAGCTTTCTTT. Its protein product is CASTRGRAEKNTEAFF.

V usage is TRBV16 and J usage is TRBJ1-3; tentatively, D is TRBD1 (6 bases). From germline, CDR1 is KGHSY and CDR2 FQNENV. V was cut by 4 bases and J by 2 bases, with 9 bases left in between. The CDR3 has 14 amino acids. DNA for the CDR3: TGTGCCAGCAGCCCCCAGGGGACTGGAAACACCATATATTTT. Translation: CASSPQGTGNTIYF.

This clone was counted between two and nine times. At the DNA level, this CDR3 is encoded by other sequences in the same sample as well. The V call is TRBV14, the J call TRBJ1-1, with 7 positions matching TRBD1. Germline-derived CDR1 and CDR2 are SGHDN and FVKESK. The CDR3 covers 15 residues. The ends lost 4 bases at V and 2 bases at J; junction bases unmatched: 7. The CDR3 coding sequence is TGTGCCAGCAGCCTTCGGACAGGTCTTAACACTGAAGCTTTCTTT. Translation gives CASSLRTGLNTEAFF.

The gene calls are TRBV7-2 and TRBJ2-1, with D maybe TRBD2 (6 bases). From germline, CDR1 is SGHTA and CDR2 FQGNSA. Trimming pared 5 bases from V and 8 bases from J, leaving 22 bases between. The CDR3 length is 16 residues. For the CDR3, the DNA is TGTGCCAGCAGCCCGGGACGGGACTGGCTTATTGATGAGCAGTTCTTC. Residues: CASSPGRDWLIDEQFF.

This chain connects TRBV28 to TRBJ1-2; D is unclear. Germline-derived CDR1 and CDR2 are MDHEN and SYDVKM. The V and J ends lost 5 bases and 0 bases respectively, with 10 bases between them. This CDR3 comprises 14 residues. DNA for the CDR3: TGTGCCAGCAGTCCTGATGGATCTAACTATGGCTACACCTTC. Its translation: CASSPDGSNYGYTF.

V is TRBV5-1 and J is TRBJ2-6; maybe TRBD1 (6 bases). V was shortened by 2 bases and J by 0 bases, with 15 bases between the two germline ends. CDR3 length: 18 amino acids. CDR1 and CDR2 (germline): SGHRS, YFSETQ. The CDR3 DNA reads as TGCGCCAGCAGCTTTGCCCCGGACAGCATCTCTGGGGCCAACGTCCTGACTTTC. Encoded protein: CASSFAPDSISGANVLTF.

The V call is TRBV19, the J call TRBJ1-1; perhaps TRBD1 as D (6 bases). The CDR3 contains 18 residues. Germline V gene data show CDR1 as LNHDA and CDR2 as SQIVND (reference sequence). V gave up 8 bases and J gave up 0 bases, with 25 bases separating them. CDR3 sequence (DNA): TGTGCCAGTTCTGGCAGGACAGAGGGAACCTTCATGAACACTGAAGCTTTCTTT. It yields the protein CASSGRTEGTFMNTEAFF.

The V gene is TRBV6-1, the J gene TRBJ1-4; the match to TRBD1 covers 8 bases. The germline V gene encodes CDR1 MNHNS and CDR2 SASEGT. The CDR3 consists of 14 residues. The J segment lost 8 bases and the V segment lost 6 bases, leaving 8 bases of the junction unmatched. The CDR3 region has the DNA TGTGCCAGCAGGGAGACAGGGGCCGGAGAAAAACTGTTTTTT. It yields the protein CASRETGAGEKLFF.

The V and J genes are TRBV18 and TRBJ2-2; no clear D. The CDR3 runs 16 residues. Per germline, CDR1 KGHSH and CDR2 LQKENI. V lost 3 bases to trimming and J lost 3 bases, with 14 bases between them. This CDR3 is CASSPSMVDDTGELFF. The CDR3, as DNA: TGTGCCAGCTCACCCTCGATGGTGGACGACACCGGGGAGCTGTTTTTT.

CDR3: CASSPLRGKRFF. The DNA of the CDR3 is TGCGCCAGCAGCCCCCTGAGGGGAAAGAGGTTCTTC. The rearrangement links TRBV5-1 to TRBJ2-1; D might be TRBD1 or TRBD2, each matching 5 bases. V lost 4 bases and J 15 bases, leaving 17 bases between the germline ends. This CDR3 spans 12 amino acids. Germline V gives CDR1 SGHRS, CDR2 YFSETQ.

This chain uses TRBV10-3 with TRBJ2-2; a weak D match, TRBD2 (6 bases). Germline assignment: CDR1 ENHRY and CDR2 SYGVKD. Trimming took 3 bases from V and 2 from J, leaving 16 bases between them. CDR3 length: 17 residues. CDR3 sequence: CAISDRATSRNTGELFF. The CDR3 bases are TGTGCCATCAGTGACAGGGCAACTAGCAGAAACACCGGGGAGCTGTTTTTT.

This clone was observed a few times. The rearrangement joins TRBV9 to TRBJ2-3; D is unresolved. The CDR3 is 12 amino acids. V was shortened by 0 bases and J by 3 bases, with 2 bases between the two germline ends. Germline values: CDR1 SGDLS, CDR2 YYNGEE. The DNA for the CDR3 is TGTGCCAGCAGCGTAGAAACAGATACGCAGTATTTT. Residues: CASSVETDTQYF.

This chain links TRBV27 with TRBJ2-7, with 13 positions matching TRBD2. Germline trimming cut 3 bases from V and 5 bases from J; bases unmatched to any gene: 13. The length of the CDR3 is 18 residues. Germline CDR1 and CDR2: MNHEY and SMNVEV (reference sequence). The CDR3 DNA reads as TGTGCCAGCAGTTTCCCCCCGGGACTAGCGGGATCTGGGGACGAGCAGTACGTC. Its protein is CASSFPPGLAGSGDEQYV.

In DNA, the CDR3 is TGTGCCAGCAGTTACGGGACAGAGAACACAGATACGCAGTATTTT. Encoded protein: CASSYGTENTDTQYF. The chain recombines TRBV6-5 with TRBJ2-3, with 7 bases lining up with TRBD1. This CDR3 spans 15 amino acids. V lost 2 bases, J lost 2 bases, and 4 bases stayed unmatched. The germline V gene encodes CDR1 MNHEY and CDR2 SVGAGI.

The chain combines TRBV4-1 with TRBJ2-5; possibly TRBD2 for D (6 bases). Germline-derived CDR1 and CDR2 are MGHRA and YSYEKL. The CDR3 sequence is 16 residues long. Trimming left V 0 bases short and J 1 base short, with 12 bases between. CDR3 amino acids: CASSQDNVGGQETQYF. The CDR3 bases are TGCGCCAGCAGCCAAGATAATGTCGGGGGCCAAGAGACCCAGTACTTC.

This clone was picked up a small number of times. This sequence joins TRBV2 and TRBJ1-2; D unclear. V was trimmed by 6 bases and J by 5 bases, leaving 16 bases between them. The CDR3 length is 14 residues. The germline V gene has CDR1 SNHLY and CDR2 FYNNEI. The CDR3 loop reads CASRTGGAGYGYTF. The DNA of the CDR3 is TGTGCCAGCAGGACTGGAGGAGCTGGGTATGGCTACACCTTC.

This clone was seen a handful of times. Likely a read error: the CDR3 ends without its conserved phenylalanine or tryptophan. The limits of the CDR3 on the DNA are not certain, so only TCRdb's listed CDR3 is given. CDR3 loop: CASSARGGGGPRV. This chain links TRBV6-1 with TRBJ1-1. The CDR3 sequence runs 13 residues, both termini included. CDR1 is MNHNS and CDR2 is SASEGT in the germline V gene.

The chain carries TRBV5-4 and TRBJ2-2, with 9 bases lining up with TRBD1. This CDR3 spans 15 amino acids. The germline V gene has CDR1 SGHNT and CDR2 YYREEE (reference sequence). The ends lost 4 bases at V and 6 bases at J; junction bases unmatched: 7. The DNA for the CDR3 is TGTGCCAGCAGCCCCCGGGACAGGGACGCCGGGGAGCTGTTTTTT. Its protein is CASSPRDRDAGELFF.

The chain couples TRBV18 to TRBJ2-3; 10 nucleotides line up with TRBD2. The CDR3 extends over 16 amino acids. V lost 1 base to trimming and J lost 1 base; unmatched junction nucleotides: 2. Germline values: CDR1 KGHSH, CDR2 LQKENI. In DNA, the CDR3 is TGTGCCAGCTCACCACGGCTAGCGGGAGGCACAGATACGCAGTATTTT. Translating it yields CASSPRLAGGTDTQYF.

This clone was counted only a few times. The rearrangement joins TRBV7-2 to TRBJ1-2, with D possibly matching TRBD1 (5 bases). The CDR3 spans 16 residues. The ends were cut back, 6 bases at V and 0 bases at J, with 17 bases in the middle. In germline, CDR1 is SGHTA, CDR2 FQGNSA. CDR3 sequence (DNA): TGTGCCAGCAGTCACCTTGGGCAGGGAGCTAACTATGGCTACACCTTC. It codes for CASSHLGQGANYGYTF.

The chain uses TRBV11-2 and TRBJ2-1; 11 bases are a match to TRBD2. With 4 bases clipped from V and 7 bases from J, the junction kept 9 bases outside the gene matches. The CDR3 extends over 16 amino acids. Germline loops: CDR1 SGHAT, CDR2 FQNNGV. CDR3 protein: CASSSQTSGVGNEQFF. The CDR3 DNA sequence: TGTGCCAGCAGCTCCCAGACTAGCGGGGTTGGGAATGAGCAGTTCTTC.

The chain has TRBV19 and TRBJ1-5; TRBD1 is a possible D gene (6 bases). Trimming stripped 8 bases from V and 4 bases from J, with 21 bases between. Germline-derived CDR1 and CDR2 are LNHDA and SQIVND (reference sequence). The CDR3 extends over 16 amino acids. The CDR3 DNA reads as TGTGCCAGTTCTGCTTTTGTAGGACAGTCGAATCAGCCCCAGCATTTT. Residues: CASSAFVGQSNQPQHF.

This clone has only one observation. J is TRBJ1-1 and V is TRBV28; TRBD1 matches 8 bases. Unmatched junction bases numbered 9, after V lost 0 bases and J lost 0 bases. The CDR3 is 18 residues long. The V gene's germline CDR1 is MDHEN and CDR2 SYDVKM. CDR3 amino acids: CASSLWTGQGGMNTEAFF. The CDR3 nucleotides are TGTGCCAGCAGTTTATGGACCGGACAGGGAGGAATGAACACTGAAGCTTTCTTT.

The V call is TRBV5-1, the J call TRBJ1-4; D is perhaps TRBD1 (6 bases). With 3 bases removed from V and 1 base from J, the gap between germline ends came to 22 bases. The CDR3 spans 19 residues. CDR1 SGHRS and CDR2 YFSETQ come from the germline V gene. The CDR3 DNA reads TGCGCCAGCAGCTCCTTGGGACCACAGGGAGGCGGAACTAATGAAAAACTGTTTTTT. This gives the protein CASSSLGPQGGGTNEKLFF. Complete variable domain (other parts from reference TRBV5-1 and TRBJ1-4): KAGVTQTPRYLIKTRGQQVTLSCSPISGHRSVSWYQQTPGQGLQFLFEYFSETQRNKGNFPGRFSGRQFSNSRSEMNVSTLELGDSALYLCASSSLGPQGGGTNEKLFFGSGTQLSVL.

V and J are TRBV10-3 and TRBJ2-1; 14 nucleotides match TRBD2. Germline assignment: CDR1 ENHRY and CDR2 SYGVKD. J lost 9 bases, V lost 6 bases, and 4 bases had no gene match. This CDR3 comprises 14 residues. In nucleotides, the CDR3 is TGTGCCATCAGGGGACTAGCGGGAGATAGTGAGCAGTTCTTC. It codes for CAIRGLAGDSEQFF.

In DNA, the CDR3 is TGTGCCAGCAGCGTTAGAATCTCGCAGAATGAGCAGTTCTTC. It codes for CASSVRISQNEQFF. The chain carries TRBV13 and TRBJ2-1, with no clear D. This CDR3 spans 14 amino acids. Germline V gene lookup returns CDR1 PRHDT and CDR2 FYEKMQ (reference sequence). V was clipped by 5 bases and J by 7 bases, with 15 bases between them. Based on the CDR3 plus reference TRBV13 and TRBJ2-1, the full variable domain is AAGVIQSPRHLIKEKRETATLKCYPIPRHDTVYWYQQGPGQDPQFLISFYEKMQSDKGSIPDRFSAQQFSDYHSELNMSSLELGDSALYFCASSVRISQNEQFFGPGTRLTVL.

The rearrangement uses TRBV9 and TRBJ2-5, with 9 bases fitting TRBD2. The germline V gene encodes CDR1 SGDLS and CDR2 YYNGEE. With V trimmed by 0 bases and J by 4 bases, 4 bases remained unmatched. The CDR3 runs 15 residues. As DNA, the CDR3 is TGTGCCAGCAGCGTAGCGGCGGGAGGGGGAGAGACCCAGTACTTC. As protein: CASSVAAGGGETQYF.